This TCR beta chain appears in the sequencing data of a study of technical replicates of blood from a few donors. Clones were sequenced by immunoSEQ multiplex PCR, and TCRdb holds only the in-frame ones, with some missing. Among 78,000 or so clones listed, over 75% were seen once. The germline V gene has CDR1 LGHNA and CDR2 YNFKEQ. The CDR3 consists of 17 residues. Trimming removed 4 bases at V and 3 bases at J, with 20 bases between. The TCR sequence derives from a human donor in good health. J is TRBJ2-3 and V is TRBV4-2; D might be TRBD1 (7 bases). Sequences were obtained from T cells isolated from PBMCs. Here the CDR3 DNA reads TGTGCCAGCAGCCTCTCCCCGGCAGGGGGGAAAACAGATACGCAGTATTTT. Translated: CASSLSPAGGKTDTQYF.